The next 31 T cell receptor beta chains were all read from a single sample in a study of T-cell memory formation after mild COVID-19. TCRdb passed the 5' RACE reads through MiXCR, listing each CDR3 protein once. Of roughly 400,000 distinct CDR3 sequences listed, roughly 18% are singletons. Sequenced material: PBMCs or a T cell subset sorted from them (not recorded which). The source is a man aged 18 to 29 who had mild COVID-19 (a few samples of this study predate the infection). Cell type and time point are not known.

There are a few counts of this clonotype. The rearrangement links TRBV6-5 to TRBJ2-1; D is uncertain. Germline-derived CDR1 and CDR2 are MNHEY and SVGAGI. V gave up 0 bases and J gave up 0 bases, with 9 bases separating them. The CDR3 consists of 16 residues. CDR3 DNA: TGTGCCAGCAGTTACTCCCGGGCCAGCTCCTACAATGAGCAGTTCTTC. It codes for CASSYSRASSYNEQFF.

The chain joins TRBV6-6 to TRBJ2-2; a possible D gene is TRBD2 (7 bases). CDR3 length equals 14 residues. The germline gives CDR1 MNHNY, CDR2 SVGAGI (reference sequence). Trimming pared 11 bases from V and 4 bases from J, leaving 17 bases between. DNA of the CDR3: TGTGCCGCGGGGGCAGTCTCTTTCACCGGGGAGCTGTTTTTT. Its translation is CAAGAVSFTGELFF.

In its sample, this clonotype was seen a few times. The chain employs TRBV12-5 and TRBJ2-3, with a tentative D call TRBD2 (7 bases). Trimming took off 7 bases at V and 2 bases at J, with 19 bases between the two ends. The CDR3 runs 16 residues. In germline, CDR1 is LGHNT, CDR2 FRNRAP. The CDR3 DNA sequence: TGTGCTAGTGCCAACCCCGGGGCGGGGGCCACAGATACGCAGTATTTT. Residues: CASANPGAGATDTQYF.

This chain's CDR3 is CASSLGPFTDTQYF. The CDR3 DNA is TGCGCCAGCAGCTTGGGCCCGTTCACAGATACGCAGTATTTT. The chain links TRBV5-1 to TRBJ2-3; D is undetermined. V was pared by 0 bases and J by 2 bases, with 7 bases between. The CDR3 runs 14 residues. The germline CDR1 and CDR2 sequences are SGHRS and YFSETQ.

This clonotype was picked up a small number of times. This sequence joins TRBV5-5 and TRBJ1-1; D unresolved. This CDR3 comprises 13 residues. Germline V gives CDR1 SGHKS, CDR2 YYEKEE (reference sequence). The V gene lost 2 bases and the J gene lost 2 bases, with 7 bases spanning the gap. The CDR3 loop is CASSLLDNTEAFF. In DNA, the CDR3 is TGTGCCAGCAGCTTATTGGATAACACTGAAGCTTTCTTT.

The gene calls are TRBV19 and TRBJ2-3; a weak D match, TRBD2 (5 bases). CDR1 is LNHDA and CDR2 is SQIVND in the germline V gene (reference sequence). The V gene lost 5 bases and the J gene lost 3 bases, with 15 bases spanning the gap. This CDR3 is 15 amino acids long. CDR3: CASSVRASATDTQYF. Written as DNA, the CDR3 is TGTGCCAGTAGTGTGAGGGCCTCCGCGACAGATACGCAGTATTTT. The complete variable domain, with remaining parts taken from reference TRBV19 and TRBJ2-3, reads DGGITQSPKYLFRKEGQNVTLSCEQNLNHDAMYWYRQDPGQGLRLIYYSQIVNDFQKGDIAEGYSVSREKKESFPLTVTSAQKNPTAFYLCASSVRASATDTQYFGPGTRLTVL.

The gene calls are TRBV19 and TRBJ1-6; perhaps TRBD1 as D (6 bases). Germline CDR1 and CDR2: LNHDA and SQIVND (reference sequence). Trimming took 2 bases from V and 7 from J, leaving 12 bases between them. The CDR3 loop spans 15 amino acids. CDR3 loop: CASSIRWGANSPLHF. The CDR3 nucleotides read TGTGCCAGTAGTATACGTTGGGGGGCCAATTCACCCCTCCACTTT. The full variable domain, with the rest looked up from reference TRBV19 and TRBJ1-6, is DGGITQSPKYLFRKEGQNVTLSCEQNLNHDAMYWYRQDPGQGLRLIYYSQIVNDFQKGDIAEGYSVSREKKESFPLTVTSAQKNPTAFYLCASSIRWGANSPLHFGNGTRLTVT.

This chain uses TRBV5-1 with TRBJ2-1, with a weak D call TRBD1 (5 bases). Trimming left V 6 bases short and J 7 bases short, with 17 bases between. Germline CDR1 and CDR2: SGHRS and YFSETQ. The CDR3 runs 14 residues. The CDR3 loop is CASKPRVFSNEQFF. The DNA for the CDR3 is TGCGCCAGCAAACCCAGGGTTTTCTCGAATGAGCAGTTCTTC.

Only a few counts were recorded for this clonotype. The chain uses TRBV24-1 and TRBJ2-3; D gene uncertain. The germline V gene has CDR1 KGHDR and CDR2 SFDVKD. This CDR3 is built from 15 residues. V lost 2 bases to trimming and J lost 4 bases, with 12 bases between them. CDR3 coding DNA: TGTGCCACCAGTGATTCGACGGACCCTCCAGATACGCAGTATTTT. Translating gives CATSDSTDPPDTQYF.

The chain uses TRBV20-1 and TRBJ2-3, with 9 bases lining up with TRBD1. Trimming cost V 1 base and J 5 bases; bases outside gene matches: 7. Germline lookup yields CDR1 DFQATT and CDR2 SNEGSKA (reference sequence). This CDR3 region has 15 residues. Here the CDR3 reads CSARGGDRAKDTQYF. CDR3 sequence (DNA): TGCAGTGCTAGAGGAGGGGACAGGGCTAAAGATACGCAGTATTTT.

V usage is TRBV7-9 and J usage is TRBJ2-7; D ambiguous. The CDR3 spans 12 residues. In germline, CDR1 is SEHNR, CDR2 FQNEAQ (reference sequence). Trimming stripped 2 bases from V and 3 bases from J, with 5 bases between. CDR3 DNA sequence: TGTGCCAGCAGCTTATTGTACTACGAGCAGTACTTC. Residues: CASSLLYYEQYF.

Many counts were recorded for this clonotype. This chain uses TRBV12-3 or TRBV12-4 with TRBJ2-2, with D uncertain. Between the trimmed V and J ends, which lost 3 bases and 0 bases, there was a span of 11 bases. The CDR3 is 16 amino acids. The CDR3 bases are TGTGCCAGCAGTTTTGGTAGGGTTACGAACACCGGGGAGCTGTTTTTT. Its protein is CASSFGRVTNTGELFF.

The chain carries TRBV4-3 and TRBJ1-2, with D hard to call. The CDR3 length is 13 residues. Germline-derived CDR1 and CDR2 are LGHNA and YSLEER. V lost 1 base to trimming and J lost 8 bases, with 11 bases between them. This CDR3 is CASSQANSGGYTF. CDR3 in DNA: TGCGCCAGCAGCCAAGCTAACAGTGGAGGCTACACCTTC.

This chain joins TRBV5-5 and TRBJ2-5; the D call may be TRBD1 or TRBD2 (5 bases each). The ends were cut back, 0 bases at V and 1 base at J, with 13 bases in the middle. This CDR3 comprises 16 residues. Germline CDR1 and CDR2: SGHKS and YYEKEE (reference sequence). CDR3 protein: CASSLELRGGQETQYF. For the CDR3, the DNA is TGTGCCAGCAGCTTGGAGCTACGTGGGGGCCAAGAGACCCAGTACTTC.

The V call is TRBV20-1, the J call TRBJ2-1; 7 bases align to TRBD1. Unmatched junction bases numbered 3, after V lost 5 bases and J lost 2 bases. The CDR3 totals 13 residues. Germline V gene sequence: CDR1 DFQATT, CDR2 SNEGSKA (reference sequence). CDR3 protein: CSAAGTAYNEQFF. CDR3 bases: TGCAGTGCTGCCGGGACAGCCTACAATGAGCAGTTCTTC.

Only a few counts were recorded for this clonotype. This chain joins TRBV7-8 and TRBJ1-2; D gene ambiguous. The V end lost 5 bases, the J end lost 3 bases, and 16 bases lay between the germline ends. The CDR3 covers 15 residues. Germline lookup yields CDR1 SGHVS and CDR2 FQNEAQ. The CDR3 is CASSTAHDGYYGYTF. The CDR3 DNA sequence: TGTGCCAGCAGCACCGCTCACGACGGATACTATGGCTACACCTTC.

This clonotype came up a few times. This chain joins TRBV6-4 and TRBJ2-7; the D gene is possibly TRBD1 (6 bases). With 2 bases removed from V and 2 bases from J, the gap between germline ends came to 7 bases. CDR3 size: 13 residues. Germline V gene data show CDR1 as MRHNA and CDR2 as SNTAGT. CDR3 sequence (DNA): TGTGCCAGCAGTGACGGGACAACCTACGAGCAGTACGTC. Residues: CASSDGTTYEQYV.

The V gene is TRBV6-5, the J gene TRBJ2-3; D gene unclear. The CDR3 loop spans 15 amino acids. V shed 5 bases and J shed 2 bases, with 14 bases lying between them. Looked up from germline, CDR1 is MNHEY and CDR2 is SVGAGI. The CDR3 DNA is TGTGCCAGCAGTCCCTACTCTGGGGTCACAGATACGCAGTATTTT. Protein sequence: CASSPYSGVTDTQYF.

This clonotype was recorded a few times. V is TRBV20-1 and J is TRBJ2-3; 8 nucleotides line up with TRBD1. J lost 3 bases, V lost 4 bases, and 3 bases had no gene match. CDR1 and CDR2 (germline): DFQATT, SNEGSKA (reference sequence). The CDR3 loop spans 13 amino acids. DNA for the CDR3: TGCAGTGCTACGAGACAGGGGACAGATACGCAGTATTTT. It translates to CSATRQGTDTQYF.

The V and J genes are TRBV6-5 and TRBJ1-1; D might be TRBD1 (5 bases). This CDR3 is 15 amino acids long. V lost 2 bases and J lost 4, with 14 bases in between. Germline V gene data show CDR1 as MNHEY and CDR2 as SVGAGI. The CDR3 sequence: CASSYDGVGGTEAFF. The CDR3 DNA reads TGTGCCAGCAGTTACGACGGTGTTGGGGGCACTGAAGCTTTCTTT.

The chain uses TRBV9 and TRBJ2-1; TRBD2 matches 8 bases. This CDR3 is built from 16 residues. V was clipped by 2 bases and J by 3 bases; unmatched bases: 7. Germline CDR1 SGDLS, CDR2 YYNGEE. The CDR3 sequence is CASSVGGGQDYNEQFF. The CDR3 DNA sequence: TGTGCCAGCAGCGTCGGGGGGGGGCAGGACTACAATGAGCAGTTCTTC.

J is TRBJ2-3 and V is TRBV25-1, with D perhaps matching TRBD2 (6 bases). CDR1 and CDR2 from the germline V gene are MGHDK and SYGVNS. The CDR3 runs 15 residues. V was pared by 3 bases and J by 4 bases, with 14 bases between. CDR3 DNA: TGTGCCAGCAGTGACCCGGGACTGCGAGCAGATACGCAGTATTTT. Amino acid sequence: CASSDPGLRADTQYF.

There are a few counts of this clonotype. J is TRBJ2-5 and V is TRBV20-1; 9 bases are a match to TRBD2. CDR1 is DFQATT and CDR2 is SNEGSKA in the germline V gene (reference sequence). This CDR3 has 14 amino acids. V shed 3 bases, J shed 1 base, and the junction held 3 bases outside the gene matches. In nucleotides, the CDR3 is TGCAGTGCTAGGGGAGCGGGGGGCCAAGAGACCCAGTACTTC. Protein sequence: CSARGAGGQETQYF.

This clonotype has just a few counts. V usage is TRBV6-2 or TRBV6-3 and J usage is TRBJ2-7, with 7 bases matching TRBD1. This CDR3 is 15 amino acids long. Looked up from germline, CDR1 is MNHEY and CDR2 is SVGEGT. V shed 10 bases and J 6 bases; nucleotides not matched to a gene: 18. The CDR3 region is CATNNRIQGRGEQYV. In DNA, the CDR3 is TGTGCCACCAATAACAGAATACAGGGGCGCGGCGAGCAGTACGTC.

The chain links TRBV5-1 to TRBJ1-5, with a possible D match to TRBD1 (5 bases). The CDR3 is 14 residues long. V was shortened by 4 bases and J by 5 bases, with 13 bases between the two germline ends. CDR1 and CDR2 (germline): SGHRS, YFSETQ. CDR3 sequence: CASSVGGAHQPQHF. For the CDR3, the DNA is TGCGCCAGCAGCGTGGGGGGAGCCCATCAGCCCCAGCATTTT.

The chain combines TRBV6-5 with TRBJ1-1; D unresolved. CDR1 is MNHEY and CDR2 is SVGAGI in the germline V gene. Between the trimmed V and J ends, which lost 0 bases and 1 base, there was a span of 12 bases. This CDR3 is 16 amino acids long. The CDR3 protein is CASSYSPGFWNTEAFF. CDR3 nucleotides: TGTGCCAGCAGTTACTCTCCGGGATTTTGGAACACTGAAGCTTTCTTT.

V and J are TRBV7-2 and TRBJ2-1; 8 bases are shared with TRBD2. The trim removed 4 bases at V and 3 bases at J, leaving 2 bases unmatched. Per germline, CDR1 SGHTA and CDR2 FQGNSA. CDR3 length: 14 amino acids. CDR3 amino acids: CASSSSGSYNEQFF. The CDR3 coding sequence is TGTGCCAGCAGCTCCAGCGGGAGCTACAATGAGCAGTTCTTC.

On this clonotype itself: This is likely a read error, given that the CDR3 carries no conserved phenylalanine or tryptophan at its end. The V gene is TRBV7-9, the J gene TRBJ1-2; D remains ambiguous. CDR1 SEHNR and CDR2 FQNEAQ come from the germline V gene (reference sequence). V lost 1 base and J 7 bases, leaving 7 bases between the germline ends. CDR3 length: 12 amino acids. This CDR3 is CASSLGSPGYTY. In nucleotides, the CDR3 is TGTGCCAGCAGCTTAGGGTCCCCTGGCTACACCTAC.

The rearrangement links TRBV3-1 to TRBJ2-1, with TRBD2 identical over 8 bases. Germline V gene sequence: CDR1 LGHDT, CDR2 YNNKEL (reference sequence). Trimming at V came to 1 base and at J to 5 bases, leaving 4 bases not matched to a gene. The CDR3 contains 15 residues. This CDR3 is CASSQGGRGDNEQFF. As DNA, the CDR3 is TGTGCCAGCAGCCAAGGCGGGCGGGGGGACAATGAGCAGTTCTTC.

This chain uses TRBV12-3 or TRBV12-4 with TRBJ2-5, with TRBD2 identical over 7 bases. V lost 6 bases to trimming and J lost 9 bases; unmatched junction nucleotides: 13. The CDR3 runs to 14 residues. In DNA form, the CDR3 reads TGTGCCAGCAGGAAACTGGGGAGCGGGGCGGCCCAGTACTTC. Its translation is CASRKLGSGAAQYF.

DNA of the CDR3: TGTGCCAGCAGCGTAGATGGGACAGGGGCCTACGAGCAGTACTTC. Its translation: CASSVDGTGAYEQYF. This rearrangement joins TRBV9 to TRBJ2-7; 10 bases are shared with TRBD1. The CDR3 has 15 residues. CDR1 SGDLS and CDR2 YYNGEE come from the germline V gene. After removal of 0 bases from V and 2 bases from J, the junction contained 2 bases not matched to a gene.